This TCR beta chain comes out of a study of blood T cells in healthy people across ages. Across the study: In model experiments, template switching was able to capture about one barcoded beta molecule for every two T cells that were present.

Note on this clonotype: Its antigen is unknown.

For the second PCR, which ran for about 6 to 11 cycles, a sample-barcoded 5' primer and a J-beta primer mix were used. Each cDNA molecule was tagged by a template-switch adaptor that had 12 random nucleotides. MiXCR, applied by TCRdb to the 5' RACE reads, yields one record per CDR3 protein. The sample yields about 1.6 million distinct CDR3 sequences, about 31% seen once. The J segment lost 4 bases and the V segment lost 6 bases, leaving 9 bases of the junction unmatched. Germline assignment: CDR1 DFQATT and CDR2 SNEGSKA (reference sequence). The CDR3 covers 15 residues. Overall study findings and caveats: Higher diversity and more naive CD4+ cells were features of long-lived donors, compared to aged donors. TCR beta diversity tracked closely with naive T cell percentage.

Material for sequencing was blood. The sequence came from a woman in her twenties or thirties in good health. The V gene is TRBV20-1, the J gene TRBJ2-6; 7 nucleotides match TRBD2. The CDR3 coding sequence is TGCAGTGCGCCGGGGGGAGTGTTCGGGGCCAACGTCCTGACTTTC. Protein product: CSAPGGVFGANVLTF.